This TCR beta chain was captured by sequencing in a study of cytomegalovirus exposure and HLA in healthy donors (dated by TCRdb to about 2017). The study in broad terms: In an earlier analysis of some 550 of the donors, 276 Gb of sequence data and 120 million or so unique TCR beta sequences from 150 million to 200 million T cells were reported. An early release covering over 500 HLA-typed donors comprised approximately 290 gigabases of sequencing data and 85 million to 100 million unique TCR sequences. Among the approximately 420 genotyped donors, around 81% belonged to the genetic ancestry cluster associated with self-reported Caucasian donors. The study was designed to test whether signatures of past pathogen exposure could be identified by cataloging public T cell receptors. The study used immunosequencing to profile the T cell repertoires of approximately 640 subjects and linked those repertoires to cytomegalovirus serostatus. A separate validation cohort of more than 100 different subjects was used in addition to the approximately 700-subject first cohort. To predict cytomegalovirus infection status, the study combined high-throughput TCR immunosequencing, statistical association of individual TCRs with disease status, and machine learning. A later analysis re-examined previously published TCR beta repertoires from about 700 donors and added high-resolution HLA genotyping to investigate patterns of TCR occurrence. In the later analysis, no new phenotypic data were used to find candidate immune exposures; instead, reliance was placed on TCR beta sequences and their occurrence across donors. An earlier analysis of 587 of the donors applied high-throughput TCR beta sequencing to assess whether each TCR beta V gene segment acted as functional or pseudogenic. Alongside the repertoire data, information on donor age, sex, ethnicity and CMV serostatus was compiled. A later genetic analysis used genome-wide SNP genotypes for about 65% of the 666 donors, treating that subset as a discovery cohort. Every repertoire in the discovery cohort had been generated on one and the same sequencing platform. HLA typing included class I and class II loci at four-digit resolution. The number of typed donors differed by locus: roughly 629-640 for A, B, C, DRB1 and DQB1; 500 to 550 for DQA1; 606 for DPA1; and roughly 490 for DPB1. Roughly 5 DR-DQ haplotypes were handled as single units for association and clustering because linkage in the cohort was strong. Across approximately 400 genotyped donors of the cohort, an average of roughly 200,000 unique TCR beta nucleotide sequences per donor were sequenced, and 15% to 20% of those sequences were non-productive. General study outcomes and caveats: Most TCR sequences were observed very rarely across donors, whereas some public TCRs were present in many individuals. Correlated functional status among segregating V segments might be attributable to linkage disequilibrium, but an unknown experimental factor could not be ruled out. Specific HLA alleles were associated with 15,000 to 20,000 TCR beta sequences at a false discovery rate of 0.05 in a later analysis. Because some donors lacked HLA typing at each locus, the association tests relied only on the typed subset. The earlier analysis of some 540 of the donors excluded seventeen rarely observed V segments, including chromosome 9 orphons, because counts were too low. A later analysis found that most CMV-associated TCR beta chains appeared HLA-restricted, with HLA associations seemingly driven largely by CMV exposure. A later genetic analysis reported fewer N-insertions in productive TCRs among donors in an Asian-associated ancestry cluster than the approximately 670-donor mean. According to a later analysis, TCR association rates differed among HLA loci, with DRB1 alleles showing the most associated TCRs and HLA-C alleles showing the fewest. A later genetic analysis associated a missense DCLRE1C variant with V-gene and J-gene trimming of TCR beta chains, and an independent cohort replicated the association. Because the 87-base-pair reads could not distinguish some IMGT-functional V segments, including TRBV6-2 and TRBV6-3, those segments were excluded. A few of the identified cytomegalovirus-associated TCR beta chains were confirmed in vitro to be specific for cytomegalovirus antigens. Roughly uniform sequencing depth across donors was assumed in presence/absence analyses, although this assumption may not hold. A group of highly shared sequence variants was considered likely to be a technical artifact of the sequencing pipeline. Strong co-occurrence of HLA alleles, especially DR and DQ, made assigning TCR associations to individual alleles difficult. The only immune exposure information available for the cohort was CMV serostatus. According to the authors, the approach could potentially be generalized to other disease states and immunological phenotypes. Cytomegalovirus status was reported to be diagnosed by the classifier with high specificity and sensitivity in both the original and validation cohorts. A further reported finding was that TCR beta sequences accurately predicted the HLA-A and HLA-B alleles for most subjects in the first cohort. The study gave a list of more than 150 TCR beta chains associated with cytomegalovirus. This cohort had only TCR beta chains sequenced, and the lack of alpha or paired-chain data limited which features could be detected. Compared with equally common non-associated chains, HLA-associated TCR beta chains in a later analysis were more clonally expanded and had lower generation probabilities. Broadly in line with IMGT annotations, most TCR beta V segments showed up in productive rearrangements about 87% or about 30% of the time in an earlier analysis of 587 of the donors. According to a later analysis, parvovirus B19, influenza, CMV and Epstein-Barr virus appeared linked to several top co-occurrence clusters.

The cohort comprised some 730 healthy bone marrow donors. Cohort members were all nominally healthy when sampled, although unrecorded immune exposures were likely present. The donor was CMV seropositive and belonged to the group of a few hundred seropositive cohort members. Every donor gave a peripheral blood sample, and the peripheral blood mononuclear cells from that sample were used for TCR beta sequencing. The Qiagen DNeasy Blood Extraction Kit was used to extract genomic DNA from the blood cell samples. This clone was seen a single time. The specificity of this receptor is unknown. No per-base quality is available; no much larger clone lies one base away. Trimming at the junction amounts to 4 bases on V and 2 bases on J, and the germline ends lie 7 bases apart. The CDR3 sequence holds 13 residues, the cysteine and phenylalanine included. Of the read, only the CDR3 DNA is kept; its 39 bases are in frame from base 1. The germline V gene (reference sequence) provides CDR1 LNHDA and CDR2 SQIVND.

The library was obtained by the immunoSEQ multiplex PCR assay. A mixture of 60 forward primers for TCR Vbeta segments and 13 reverse primers for TCR Jbeta segments was used in the multiplex PCR. The CDR3 region of rearranged TCR beta genes was amplified from genomic DNA by a multiplex PCR assay. The Illumina HiSeq System was used to sequence the amplified TCR beta libraries as 87-base-pair reads. The original methods were these. A later analysis counted tens of millions of unique TCR beta chains across the 600 to 850 repertoires, and some 11 million of these chains were shared by at least two donors. To remove PCR and sequencing errors, raw reads were error-corrected and collapsed into unique sequences using a nearest-neighbor algorithm that merged closely related sequences. CDR3 sequences were aligned to IMGT reference sequences to assign V, D and J gene segments. For a sequence to be retained, at least a six-nucleotide match to both a V gene segment and a J gene segment was required. A rearrangement counted as productive if the CDR3 had no stop codons and remained in frame with V and J, and every other rearrangement counted as non-productive. CDR3 was defined by IMGT convention, running from the second conserved V-encoded cysteine to the conserved J-encoded phenylalanine. In an earlier analysis of around 540 of the donors, sequences lacking an unambiguous match to a single V gene segment were excluded. In an earlier analysis of around 600 of the donors, V segments were called functional above 56.7% productive rearrangements and were called segregating when the between-donor standard deviation exceeded 5%. A statistical classification framework was built to diagnose cytomegalovirus status from the catalog of TCR beta chain sequences. In a later analysis, V and J genes were assigned by comparing TCR nucleotide sequences against IMGT/GENE-DB human TR gene sequences. In a later analysis, CDR3 sequences and most-parsimonious VDJ recombination scenarios were assigned using the TCRdist pipeline. In a later analysis, every TCR beta chain was defined by the combination of its CDR3 amino acid sequence and its V-gene family, and reads without a unique V-gene family were dropped. In a later analysis, some 600 highly shared, low-generation-probability nucleotide sequences were removed to address suspected cross-contamination and a sequencing artifact. In a later analysis, a clonal expansion index for each public chain was calculated from normalized within-repertoire ranks of inferred template counts. A later analysis computed generation probabilities with a VDJ recombination model fitted to out-of-frame rearrangements, and checked the results against IGoR. Hypergeometric tests were used in a later analysis to score TCR-TCR, TCR-HLA and TCR-CMV co-occurrence, with a repertoire-size bias correction applied to the TCR pairs. A later analysis estimated false discovery rates by permuting HLA or CMV assignments 20 times. In a later analysis, co-occurring TCRs were grouped with DBSCAN, and TCRdist sequence similarity was added when clustering was performed within HLA-allele-positive subsets. Co-occurrence clustering excluded repertoires with fewer than 30,000 or more than 120,000 public chains, plus five with anomalous nucleotide sharing. TCRdb's version of the immuneACCESS table is confined to in-frame rearrangements and falls short of the full clone set. An unresolved V gene accounts for under half of the shortfall where checked; the remainder is of unknown origin. V, J and clone size reflect that table, while D and trimming were determined from the DNA. For this sample the table gives around 97,000 clones, of which under 80% were detected only once. The ten largest clones represent over 9% of the sample.

The sample comprised PBMCs. Recombination connected TRBV19 to TRBJ2-3; the D gene cannot be named for sure. The sequence was collected from a woman between 18 and 29 years old in good health and CMV-seropositive. In nucleotides, the sequence is TGTGCCAGTAGTACCCAGAACACAGATACGCAGTATTTT. It codes for CASSTQNTDTQYF.